This T cell receptor beta chain is drawn from a study of blood T cells in healthy people across ages. The CDR3 covers 15 residues. Germline values: CDR1 SGHRS, CDR2 YFSETQ. V shed 0 bases and J 4 bases; nucleotides not matched to a gene: 3. Together with a sample-barcoded 5' primer, a J-beta primer mix was included in a second PCR lasting about 6 to 11 cycles. TCRdb re-analysed the 5' RACE reads in MiXCR, keeping a single row per CDR3 protein. Of around 850,000 distinct CDR3 sequences listed, 35% to 40% were seen once; the top ten hold approximately 12%. This clonotype was sampled from a man younger than 35 in good health. The chain joins TRBV5-1 to TRBJ2-2; the match to TRBD2 covers 7 bases. Sequenced material: blood. CDR3 protein: CASSLGLASTGELFF. The CDR3 coding sequence is TGCGCCAGCAGCTTGGGACTAGCCAGCACCGGGGAGCTGTTTTTT. The full variable domain, with the rest looked up from reference TRBV5-1 and TRBJ2-2, is KAGVTQTPRYLIKTRGQQVTLSCSPISGHRSVSWYQQTPGQGLQFLFEYFSETQRNKGNFPGRFSGRQFSNSRSEMNVSTLELGDSALYLCASSLGLASTGELFFGEGSRLTVL.